These 9 T cell receptor beta chains came from one sample sequenced in a study of molecular identifiers for immune sequencing clone quantification (dated by TCRdb to between 2017 and 2018). The method was PCR. TCRdb shows the sequencer as NextSeq 500. The raw public data were reprocessed by TCRdb itself: fastp quality trimming at Q25, MiXCR clonotype calling, in-frame beta chains only. One record per CDR3 amino acid sequence lists the most common genes and DNA. For this sample there are about 330,000 distinct CDR3 sequences; roughly a quarter appear just once. The ten largest clonotypes hold about 0.71% of the sample. The source material was naive CD8+ T cells from blood, with Jurkat cell RNA spiked in. The label giving this sample's cell subset or site can be read as: FACS-sorted CD8+CD4-CCR7+CD45RA+ naive T cells. Receptors were obtained from a human donor in good health. Some libraries in this study had Jurkat cell RNA spiked in.

About this clonotype: A read error is possible here, since a much larger clone lies one base away. The V call is TRBV24-1, the J call TRBJ2-1, with D possibly being TRBD2 (5 bases). This CDR3 spans 13 amino acids. The germline V gene encodes CDR1 KGHDR and CDR2 SFDVKD. The chain's CDR3 is CAASSTSYNEQFF. CDR3 sequence (DNA): TGTGCCGCCAGCAGTACTAGCTACAATGAGCAGTTCTTC.

At least ten counts were recorded for this clonotype. The V gene is TRBV7-6, the J gene TRBJ2-1, with D maybe TRBD2 (6 bases). With 1 base removed from V and 6 bases from J, the gap between germline ends came to 13 bases. The CDR3 extends over 15 amino acids. Germline-derived CDR1 and CDR2 are SGHVS and FNYEAQ. The CDR3 nucleotides read TGTGCCAGCAGCTTAGAGGTCGTCGGGGGCAATGAGCAGTTCTTC. Translated: CASSLEVVGGNEQFF. Based on the CDR3 plus reference TRBV7-6 and TRBJ2-1, the full variable domain is GAGVSQSPRYKVTKRGQDVALRCDPISGHVSLYWYRQALGQGPEFLTYFNYEAQQDKSGLPNDRFSAERPEGSISTLTIQRTEQRDSAMYRCASSLEVVGGNEQFFGPGTRLTVL.

This clonotype was detected ten times or more. This chain uses TRBV7-2 with TRBJ1-1; maybe TRBD1 (5 bases). Trimming removed 7 bases from V and 6 bases from J, with 18 bases in between. The CDR3 has 14 amino acids. CDR1 and CDR2 (germline): SGHTA, FQGNSA. This chain's CDR3 is CASTRGRGVAEAFF. In nucleotides, the CDR3 is TGTGCCAGCACCCGGGGCCGGGGGGTTGCTGAAGCTTTCTTT.

CDR3 DNA: TGTGCCAGCACGCCAACGCACAGGATGAACACTGAAGCTTTCTTT. Translating it yields CASTPTHRMNTEAFF. The chain links TRBV28 to TRBJ1-1; perhaps TRBD1 as D (5 bases). V lost 7 bases, J lost 0 bases, and 15 bases lay in between. From germline, CDR1 is MDHEN and CDR2 SYDVKM. This CDR3 has 15 amino acids.

This clonotype has a count of ten or more. CDR3 coding DNA: TGTGCCAGTAGTATAGGGACAGGGCTTATCGGGGAGCTGTTTTTT. This gives the protein CASSIGTGLIGELFF. The chain carries TRBV19 and TRBJ2-2; 8 bases agree with TRBD1. Losses at the gene ends were 1 base for V and 7 bases for J; bases not matched to a gene: 5. The CDR3 loop spans 15 amino acids. Germline CDR1 and CDR2: LNHDA and SQIVND (reference sequence).

As to this clonotype: This may arise from a read error, as a much more abundant clone is one base away. The gene calls are TRBV12-3 or TRBV12-4 and TRBJ2-2; the D gene is possibly TRBD2 (5 bases). The CDR3 runs 11 residues. DNA for the CDR3: TGTGCCAGCAGTCCAACCGGGGAGCTGCTTTTT. It codes for CASSPTGELLF.

The rearrangement links TRBV25-1 to TRBJ2-3; D not resolved. This CDR3 has 16 amino acids. The germline V and J ends were trimmed by 1 base and 2 bases, with 13 bases remaining between them. Germline loops: CDR1 MGHDK, CDR2 SYGVNS. DNA for the CDR3: TGTGCCAGCAGTGAATTCGATGCGTTAAACACAGATACGCAGTATTTT. This gives the protein CASSEFDALNTDTQYF.

In its sample, this clonotype was seen a few times. V usage is TRBV6-5 and J usage is TRBJ2-3; 7 nucleotides line up with TRBD1. The V gene end was trimmed by 4 bases and the J gene end by 3 bases; junction bases not matched to a gene: 13. This CDR3 has 17 amino acids. CDR1 MNHEY and CDR2 SVGAGI come from the germline V gene. The CDR3 nucleotides read TGTGCCAGCAGTTCTCCCAACAGGGGTCTGGCAACAGATACGCAGTATTTT. It encodes CASSSPNRGLATDTQYF.

This clonotype was seen more than once but under ten times. The V call is TRBV19, the J call TRBJ2-7; tentatively, D is TRBD2 (7 bases). In germline, CDR1 is LNHDA, CDR2 SQIVND (reference sequence). V lost 10 bases, J lost 6 bases, and 16 bases lay in between. The CDR3 extends over 12 amino acids. For the CDR3, the DNA is TGTGCCAAGGGGGGGGGACTGCTCGAGCAGTACTTC. Encoded protein: CAKGGGLLEQYF.